A single sample is the source of the 29 T cell receptor beta chains below, sequenced in a study of cytomegalovirus exposure and HLA in healthy donors. The PCR had 60 Vbeta and 13 Jbeta primers. The assay was immunoSEQ multiplex PCR, and TCRdb's table has in-frame clones only and misses some. This table has approximately 160,000 clones, roughly four fifths appearing once. The specimen sequenced was PBMCs. These receptors originate from a female donor in good health and CMV-seronegative.

The V call is TRBV6-5, the J call TRBJ2-7; 7 bases are a match to TRBD1. Germline assignment: CDR1 MNHEY and CDR2 SVGAGI. The V and J ends lost 2 bases and 2 bases, in that order; junction bases with no gene match: 3. This CDR3 comprises 14 residues. CDR3 loop: CASSYKGGPYEQYF. The CDR3 nucleotides read TGTGCCAGCAGTTACAAAGGGGGCCCCTACGAGCAGTACTTC.

The chain employs TRBV10-3 and TRBJ1-2; D unresolved. Germline V gene lookup returns CDR1 ENHRY and CDR2 SYGVKD. The CDR3 totals 14 residues. V was shortened by 4 bases and J by 7 bases, with 16 bases between the two germline ends. The CDR3 nucleotides are TGTGCCATCAGTGCTGGAGGATCTATGTCTGGCTACACCTTC. This gives the protein CAISAGGSMSGYTF.

The chain couples TRBV7-2 to TRBJ2-1; a possible D gene is TRBD2 (5 bases). Germline CDR1 SGHTA, CDR2 FQGNSA. V was clipped by 1 base and J by 6 bases, with 25 bases between them. The CDR3 is made up of 19 amino acids. The CDR3, as DNA: TGTGCCAGCAGCTTAGACCGTTTAAAGAGGGTGAACAAGAGCAATGAGCAGTTCTTC. This gives the protein CASSLDRLKRVNKSNEQFF.

The chain recombines TRBV30 with TRBJ1-2, with D maybe TRBD1 (6 bases). V shed 3 bases and J shed 1 base, with 9 bases lying between them. The CDR3 is 13 residues long. Germline V gene data show CDR1 as GTSNPN and CDR2 as SVGIG (reference sequence). This chain's CDR3 is CAWRTGINYGYTF. Written as DNA, the CDR3 is TGTGCCTGGAGGACAGGTATTAACTATGGCTACACCTTC. Full variable domain (remainder filled in from reference TRBV30 and TRBJ1-2): SQTIHQWPATLVQPVGSPLSLECTVEGTSNPNLYWYRQAAGRGLQLLFYSVGIGQISSEVPQNLSASRPQDRQFILSSKKLLLSDSGFYLCAWRTGINYGYTFGSGTRLTVV.

The V call is TRBV9, the J call TRBJ2-4; D perhaps matches TRBD1 (5 bases). CDR3 length: 12 residues. Germline V gene sequence: CDR1 SGDLS, CDR2 YYNGEE. Trimming cost V 4 bases and J 11 bases, with 13 bases left between them. This CDR3 reads CASSSTDTVQYF. DNA of the CDR3: TGTGCCAGCAGCTCGACAGATACGGTTCAGTACTTC.

There are a few counts of this clone. V and J are TRBV27 and TRBJ2-7; TRBD2 might be the D (6 bases). V lost 0 bases and J lost 6, with 15 bases in between. Germline CDR1 MNHEY, CDR2 SMNVEV (reference sequence). The CDR3 length is 15 residues. This chain's CDR3 is CASSLSWDWNSEQYF. Here the CDR3 DNA reads TGTGCCAGCAGTTTATCATGGGACTGGAACTCCGAGCAGTACTTC.

The V call is TRBV18, the J call TRBJ2-7; D unclear. CDR1 and CDR2 (germline): KGHSH, LQKENI. CDR3 length equals 16 residues. The ends were cut back, 0 bases at V and 0 bases at J, with 12 bases in the middle. CDR3: CASSPPVQPSSYEQYF. The CDR3 coding sequence is TGTGCCAGCTCACCACCGGTACAGCCGAGCTCCTACGAGCAGTACTTC.

The rearrangement joins TRBV6-6 to TRBJ2-2, with TRBD2 as a possible D gene (7 bases). Trimming shortened V by 7 bases and J by 5 bases, and 20 bases separated the two germline ends. Germline V CDR1 and CDR2: MNHNY, SVGAGI (reference sequence). The CDR3 has 16 residues. The CDR3 sequence is CASTPDGGRRTGELFF. CDR3 sequence (DNA): TGTGCCAGCACCCCAGACGGGGGGCGCCGAACCGGGGAGCTGTTTTTT.

The rearrangement joins TRBV18 to TRBJ2-3; TRBD2 might be the D (5 bases). CDR1 KGHSH and CDR2 LQKENI come from the germline V gene. V was pared by 3 bases and J by 4 bases, with 8 bases between. This CDR3 comprises 13 residues. The CDR3 DNA is TGTGCCAGCTCACCCGCCGGGGCAGATACGCAGTATTTT. Translation gives CASSPAGADTQYF.

The rearrangement joins TRBV7-9 to TRBJ2-3; TRBD1 is a possible D gene (6 bases). Looked up from germline, CDR1 is SEHNR and CDR2 is FQNEAQ (reference sequence). The ends were cut back, 8 bases at V and 1 base at J, with 19 bases in the middle. The CDR3 runs to 16 residues. As DNA, the CDR3 is TGTGCCAGCCGCGATGGGGGCTTTCTGGGCACAGATACGCAGTATTTT. Amino acids: CASRDGGFLGTDTQYF.

The chain has TRBV30 and TRBJ1-3; D not resolved. Trimming took off 1 base at V and 0 bases at J, with 7 bases between the two ends. Germline lookup yields CDR1 GTSNPN and CDR2 SVGIG (reference sequence). CDR3 length: 14 amino acids. In DNA, the CDR3 is TGTGCCTGGAGTGCCGGGGTCTCTGGAAACACCATATATTTT. This codes for CAWSAGVSGNTIYF. The full variable domain, in which reference TRBV30 and TRBJ1-3 provide the parts outside the CDR3, is SQTIHQWPATLVQPVGSPLSLECTVEGTSNPNLYWYRQAAGRGLQLLFYSVGIGQISSEVPQNLSASRPQDRQFILSSKKLLLSDSGFYLCAWSAGVSGNTIYFGEGSWLTVV.

The rearrangement links TRBV7-9 to TRBJ2-6; possibly TRBD2 for D (5 bases). V was shortened by 5 bases and J by 1 base, with 12 bases between the two germline ends. CDR1 and CDR2 (germline): SEHNR, FQNEAQ (reference sequence). The CDR3 is 16 residues long. The CDR3, as DNA: TGTGCCAGCAGCCGTAGACGGGGTTCTGGGGCCAACGTCCTGACTTTC. It translates to CASSRRRGSGANVLTF.

This clone came up a few times. The J gene is TRBJ2-7, the V gene TRBV30; a weak D match, TRBD2 (5 bases). V lost 0 bases, J lost 6 bases, and 9 bases lay in between. This CDR3 has 12 amino acids. Germline loops: CDR1 GTSNPN, CDR2 SVGIG (reference sequence). CDR3 region: CAWSVRGAEQYF. DNA of the CDR3: TGTGCCTGGAGTGTACGGGGAGCCGAGCAGTACTTC.

This rearrangement joins TRBV28 to TRBJ2-1; TRBD1 matches 7 bases. There are 15 residues in the CDR3. With 4 bases clipped from V and 8 bases from J, the junction kept 11 bases outside the gene matches. The germline gives CDR1 MDHEN, CDR2 SYDVKM. In DNA form, the CDR3 reads TGTGCCAGCAGTTCCCTGACAGGGATAAAGGATGAGCAGTTCTTC. It encodes CASSSLTGIKDEQFF.

The rearrangement uses TRBV4-3 and TRBJ2-1; 11 positions agree with TRBD2. Trimming removed 3 bases from V and 15 bases from J; junction bases left unmatched: 10. The germline V gene has CDR1 LGHNA and CDR2 YSLEER. CDR3 length: 14 residues. The CDR3 nucleotides are TGCGCCAGCAGCCAGGAATGGGGACTAGCGGCTCTGTTCTTC. Protein product: CASSQEWGLAALFF.

This chain uses TRBV7-2 with TRBJ2-5, with 9 bases aligning to TRBD2. V lost 6 bases and J lost 5; bases outside the gene matches: 7. CDR3 size: 14 residues. Germline assignment: CDR1 SGHTA and CDR2 FQGNSA. CDR3 nucleotides: TGTGCCAGCAGTCCCGGGACTAGCCGGGAGACCCAGTACTTC. Its protein product is CASSPGTSRETQYF. Combining the CDR3 with reference TRBV7-2 and TRBJ2-5 gives the whole variable domain GAGVSQSPSNKVTEKGKDVELRCDPISGHTALYWYRQSLGQGLEFLIYFQGNSAPDKSGLPSDRFSAERTGGSVSTLTIQRTQQEDSAVYLCASSPGTSRETQYFGPGTRLLVL.

V gene TRBV10-2 combines with J gene TRBJ1-1; D is unresolved. The V gene lost 8 bases and the J gene lost 2 bases, with 12 bases spanning the gap. The CDR3 length is 13 residues. Germline-derived CDR1 and CDR2 are WSHSY and SAAADI. CDR3 amino acids: CASRVRGNTEAFF. CDR3 DNA: TGCGCCAGCCGCGTCAGAGGTAACACTGAAGCTTTCTTT.

This rearrangement joins TRBV5-4 to TRBJ2-2, with TRBD2 identical over 8 bases. The CDR3 loop spans 14 amino acids. Germline trimming cut 5 bases from V and 1 base from J; bases unmatched to any gene: 1. Germline assignment: CDR1 SGHNT and CDR2 YYREEE (reference sequence). In nucleotides, the CDR3 is TGTGCCAGCAGGGCGGGGGGGAACACCGGGGAGCTGTTTTTT. Its protein product is CASRAGGNTGELFF.

The rearrangement joins TRBV30 to TRBJ1-2; TRBD1 aligns across 9 bases. The germline CDR1 and CDR2 sequences are GTSNPN and SVGIG (reference sequence). V shed 3 bases and J 4 bases; nucleotides not matched to a gene: 6. This CDR3 contains 14 residues. In nucleotides, the CDR3 is TGTGCCTGGAGGGGACAGGGCCTGGGCTATGGCTACACCTTC. Protein sequence: CAWRGQGLGYGYTF.

V usage is TRBV6-5 and J usage is TRBJ2-3; possible D gene TRBD2, 5 bases. V lost 0 bases, J lost 6 bases, and 13 bases lay in between. There are 15 residues in the CDR3. Germline values: CDR1 MNHEY, CDR2 SVGAGI. Written as DNA, the CDR3 is TGTGCCAGCAGTTACTCTGCGGGTCTAAGGGATACGCAGTATTTT. It specifies CASSYSAGLRDTQYF.

The rearrangement links TRBV27 to TRBJ2-1; the D gene is possibly TRBD1 (6 bases). The CDR3 is 12 residues long. Germline CDR1 MNHEY, CDR2 SMNVEV (reference sequence). Trimming pared 8 bases from V and 4 bases from J, leaving 9 bases between. The CDR3 is CASCTGYNEQFF. CDR3 nucleotides: TGTGCCAGCTGTACAGGGTACAATGAGCAGTTCTTC.

The chain uses TRBV19 and TRBJ2-5; D unclear. Trimming took 9 bases from V and 5 from J, leaving 13 bases between them. In germline, CDR1 is LNHDA, CDR2 SQIVND (reference sequence). CDR3 length: 12 amino acids. Written as DNA, the CDR3 is TGTGCCAGCTCCCTCCTCGGGGAGACCCAGTACTTC. It is translated as CASSLLGETQYF. Filled out from reference TRBV19 and TRBJ2-5, the complete variable domain reads DGGITQSPKYLFRKEGQNVTLSCEQNLNHDAMYWYRQDPGQGLRLIYYSQIVNDFQKGDIAEGYSVSREKKESFPLTVTSAQKNPTAFYLCASSLLGETQYFGPGTRLLVL.

The V gene is TRBV12-5, the J gene TRBJ1-2, with D uncertain. V was trimmed by 3 bases and J by 14 bases, leaving 16 bases between them. CDR3 length: 12 residues. Germline V lookup: CDR1 LGHNT, CDR2 FRNRAP. The CDR3: CASGLRPGRLTF. DNA for the CDR3: TGTGCTAGTGGTTTACGGCCGGGAAGGCTAACCTTC.

The chain joins TRBV28 to TRBJ1-4; D is uncertain. Looked up from germline, CDR1 is MDHEN and CDR2 is SYDVKM. The CDR3 consists of 15 residues. Between the trimmed V and J ends, which lost 2 bases and 0 bases, there was a span of 7 bases. CDR3 protein: CASSLISPTNEKLFF. CDR3 DNA: TGTGCCAGCAGTTTAATCAGTCCAACTAATGAAAAACTGTTTTTT. Full variable domain (missing parts from reference TRBV28 and TRBJ1-4): DVKVTQSSRYLVKRTGEKVFLECVQDMDHENMFWYRQDPGLGLRLIYFSYDVKMKEKGDIPEGYSVSREKKERFSLILESASTNQTSMYLCASSLISPTNEKLFFGSGTQLSVL.

The chain couples TRBV12-5 to TRBJ2-5, with D perhaps TRBD1 (6 bases). The end of the DNA fits TRBJ2-7 better, so the J call may be wrong. The CDR3 sequence is 13 residues long. From germline, CDR1 is LGHNT and CDR2 FRNRAP. The CDR3, as DNA: TGTGCTAGTGGCACAGGGAGTCCCTACGAGCAGTACTTC. Encoded protein: CASGTGSPYEQYF.

Written as DNA, the CDR3 is TGTGCCAGCAGCGCGACTAGCCCGTGGGAGCAGTTCTTC. It encodes CASSATSPWEQFF. The V gene is TRBV27, the J gene TRBJ2-1, with 7 positions matching TRBD2. Looked up from germline, CDR1 is MNHEY and CDR2 is SMNVEV (reference sequence). CDR3 length: 13 amino acids. V dropped 6 bases and J dropped 10; count of bases not matched to a gene: 9.

The gene calls are TRBV6-1 and TRBJ1-6, with TRBD1 as a possible D gene (5 bases). The CDR3 contains 15 residues. The V gene lost 6 bases and the J gene lost 5 bases, with 14 bases spanning the gap. Germline V gene sequence: CDR1 MNHNS, CDR2 SASEGT. The DNA of the CDR3 is TGTGCCAGCAGACGGACATGGGCGGATAATTCACCCCTCCACTTT. The encoded protein is CASRRTWADNSPLHF.

The gene calls are TRBV5-4 and TRBJ2-1; TRBD2 agrees at 10 bases. J was trimmed by 2 bases and V by 5 bases; bases with no gene match: 7. The CDR3 is 16 amino acids. CDR1 is SGHNT and CDR2 is YYREEE in the germline V gene (reference sequence). The CDR3: CASRPGLAVTYNEQFF. As DNA, the CDR3 is TGTGCCAGCAGGCCTGGACTAGCGGTTACCTACAATGAGCAGTTCTTC.

Only a few counts were recorded for this clone. In DNA form, the CDR3 reads TGTGCCAGCAGCCGGGAGTACTATGGCTACACCTTC. It yields the protein CASSREYYGYTF. The V and J genes are TRBV6-1 and TRBJ1-2, with D unclear. The CDR3 spans 12 residues. V lost 6 bases and J 3 bases, leaving 8 bases between the germline ends. CDR1 is MNHNS and CDR2 is SASEGT in the germline V gene.